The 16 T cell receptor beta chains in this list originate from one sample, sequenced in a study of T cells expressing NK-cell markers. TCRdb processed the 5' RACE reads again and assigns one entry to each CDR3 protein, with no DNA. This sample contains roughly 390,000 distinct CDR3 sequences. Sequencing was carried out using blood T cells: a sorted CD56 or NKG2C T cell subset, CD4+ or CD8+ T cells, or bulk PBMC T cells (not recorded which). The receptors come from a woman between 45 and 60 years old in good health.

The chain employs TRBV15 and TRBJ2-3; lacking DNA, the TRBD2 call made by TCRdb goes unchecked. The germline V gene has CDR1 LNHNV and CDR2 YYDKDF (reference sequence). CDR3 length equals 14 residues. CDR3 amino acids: CATSLAGVTDTQYF.

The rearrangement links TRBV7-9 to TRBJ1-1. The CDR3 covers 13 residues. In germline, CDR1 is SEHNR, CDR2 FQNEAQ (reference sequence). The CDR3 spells CASSPELTTEAFF.

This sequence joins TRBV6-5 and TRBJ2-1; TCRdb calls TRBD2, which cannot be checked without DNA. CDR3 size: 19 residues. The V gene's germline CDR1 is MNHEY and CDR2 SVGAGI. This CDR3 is CASRLTGPGLAGGRDQQFF.

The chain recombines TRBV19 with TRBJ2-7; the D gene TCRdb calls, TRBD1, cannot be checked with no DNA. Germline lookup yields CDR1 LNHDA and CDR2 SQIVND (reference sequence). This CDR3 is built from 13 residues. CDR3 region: CASSIDSPGEQYF. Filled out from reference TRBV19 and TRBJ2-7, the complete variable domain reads DGGITQSPKYLFRKEGQNVTLSCEQNLNHDAMYWYRQDPGQGLRLIYYSQIVNDFQKGDIAEGYSVSREKKESFPLTVTSAQKNPTAFYLCASSIDSPGEQYFGPGTRLTVT.

The CDR3 here is CASSLGAGTGTYEQYF. The genes are TRBV5-1 and TRBJ2-7; TCRdb reports TRBD1, a call that lacks DNA to check it against. This CDR3 is built from 16 residues. In germline, CDR1 is SGHRS, CDR2 YFSETQ. The entire variable domain, with the rest obtained from reference TRBV5-1 and TRBJ2-7, is as follows: KAGVTQTPRYLIKTRGQQVTLSCSPISGHRSVSWYQQTPGQGLQFLFEYFSETQRNKGNFPGRFSGRQFSNSRSEMNVSTLELGDSALYLCASSLGAGTGTYEQYFGPGTRLTVT.

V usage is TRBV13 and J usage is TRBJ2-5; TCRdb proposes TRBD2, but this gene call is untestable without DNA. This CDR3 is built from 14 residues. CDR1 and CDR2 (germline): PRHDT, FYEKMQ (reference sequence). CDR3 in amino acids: CASSPAGLQETQYF.

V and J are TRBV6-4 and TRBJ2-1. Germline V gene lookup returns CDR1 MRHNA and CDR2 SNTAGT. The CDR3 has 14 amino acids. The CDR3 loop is CASSDENSLGEQFF.

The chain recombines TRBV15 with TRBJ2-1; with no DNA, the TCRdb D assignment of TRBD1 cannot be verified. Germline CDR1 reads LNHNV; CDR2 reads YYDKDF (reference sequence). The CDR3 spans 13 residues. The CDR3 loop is CATSRWGLNEQFF.

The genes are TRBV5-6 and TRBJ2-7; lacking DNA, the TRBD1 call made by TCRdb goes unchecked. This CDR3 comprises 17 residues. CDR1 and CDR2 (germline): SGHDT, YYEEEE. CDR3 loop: CASSLEGVYGIKPLMYF.

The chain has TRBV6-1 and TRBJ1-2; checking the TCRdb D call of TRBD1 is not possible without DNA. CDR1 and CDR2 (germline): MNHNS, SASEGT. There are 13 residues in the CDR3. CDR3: CASIGQGSYGYTF.

CDR3 in amino acids: CASSLNSGGRGGELFF. The rearrangement joins TRBV12-3 or TRBV12-4 to TRBJ2-2; TCRdb gives TRBD2 as the D gene, but with no DNA this cannot be confirmed. There are 16 residues in the CDR3.

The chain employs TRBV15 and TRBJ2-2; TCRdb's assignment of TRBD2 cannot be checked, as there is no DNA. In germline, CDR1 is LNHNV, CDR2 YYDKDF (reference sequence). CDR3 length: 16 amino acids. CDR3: CATSRVGSGSTGELFF. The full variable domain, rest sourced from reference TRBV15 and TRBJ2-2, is DAMVIQNPRYQVTQFGKPVTLSCSQTLNHNVMYWYQQKSSQAPKLLFHYYDKDFNNEADTPDNFQSRRPNTSFCFLDIRSPGLGDTAMYLCATSRVGSGSTGELFFGEGSRLTVL.

CDR3 sequence reads: CSAISGRGSYNSPLHF. The V gene is TRBV20-1, the J gene TRBJ1-6. The CDR3 sequence is 16 residues long. Germline V gene lookup returns CDR1 DFQATT and CDR2 SNEGSKA (reference sequence).

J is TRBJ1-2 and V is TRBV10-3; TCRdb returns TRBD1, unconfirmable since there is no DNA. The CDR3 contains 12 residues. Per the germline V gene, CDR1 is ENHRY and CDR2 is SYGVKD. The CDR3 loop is CAITSGTGPRTF.

CDR3 in amino acids: CASSLGFQNEQFF. The chain is built from TRBV7-9 and TRBJ2-1. Germline V gene data show CDR1 as SEHNR and CDR2 as FQNEAQ (reference sequence). This CDR3 region has 13 residues.

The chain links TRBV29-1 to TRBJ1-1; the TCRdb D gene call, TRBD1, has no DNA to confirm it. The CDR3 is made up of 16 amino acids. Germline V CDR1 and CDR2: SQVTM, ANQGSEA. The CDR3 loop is CSVLPTGGESNTEAFF.